This T cell receptor (beta chain) came from a study of blood T cell repertoires in COVID-19. Generated by immunoSEQ multiplex PCR, the TCRdb table keeps only in-frame clones and is missing some. The table records around 470,000 clones, around 91% of them present only once. The V gene's germline CDR1 is SGHVS and CDR2 FQNEAQ. The germline V and J ends were trimmed by 5 bases and 5 bases, with 12 bases remaining between them. The CDR3 length is 14 residues. Residents of about 25 US areas, aged about 18 to 95 years, made up the participants. The chain recombines TRBV7-8 with TRBJ1-4, with D tentatively TRBD1 (5 bases). Sequencing input: PBMCs or T cells enriched from blood (not recorded which). This sequence originates from a man aged 18-30 years who had recovered from COVID-19. This chain's CDR3 is CASSATERNEKLFF. The CDR3 DNA reads as TGTGCCAGCAGCGCGACAGAACGGAATGAAAAACTGTTTTTT. Supplemented by reference TRBV7-8 and TRBJ1-4, the full variable domain reads GAGVSQSPRYKVAKRGQDVALRCDPISGHVSLFWYQQALGQGPEFLTYFQNEAQLDKSGLPSDRFFAERPEGSVSTLKIQRTQQEDSAVYLCASSATERNEKLFFGSGTQLSVL.